One TCR beta chain is described in this entry. TCRdb reanalysed the PCR reads using MiXCR and keeps one entry per CDR3 protein. The sample includes over 600,000 distinct CDR3 sequences, just under 20% of them seen just once. This sample is part of a study of molecular identifiers for immune sequencing clone quantification. The CDR3 is 14 amino acids. The ends were cut back, 0 bases at V and 0 bases at J, with 7 bases in the middle. From germline, CDR1 is SGDLS and CDR2 YYNGEE. The chain has TRBV9 and TRBJ2-7; unclear D gene. Sequencing was done on a sample of naive CD8+ T cells from blood, with Jurkat cell RNA spiked in. Subset defined: FACS-sorted CD8+CD4-CCR7+CD45RA+ naive T cells. This receptor was identified in a human donor in good health. Some libraries in this study had Jurkat cell RNA spiked in. The CDR3 spells CASSVVDGSYEQYF. The CDR3, as DNA: TGTGCCAGCAGCGTAGTGGACGGCTCCTACGAGCAGTACTTC. The entire variable domain, with the rest obtained from reference TRBV9 and TRBJ2-7, is as follows: DSGVTQTPKHLITATGQRVTLRCSPRSGDLSVYWYQQSLDQGLQFLIQYYNGEERAKGNILERFSAQQFPDLHSELNLSSLELGDSALYFCASSVVDGSYEQYFGPGTRLTVT.